The 14 T cell receptor beta chains in this list originate from one sample, sequenced in a study of technical replicates of blood from a few donors. The data were produced by immunoSEQ multiplex PCR, yet TCRdb's version contains in-frame clones alone and is incomplete. The data show about 69,000 clones, with 75% to 90% seen just once and approximately 5% held by the top ten. The sequenced sample consisted of PBMCs. The origin of the receptors is a human donor in good health. Some clones in this sample may be carry-over from other donors' samples.

CDR3 bases: TGTGCTAGTGGTTTGGACGCGGGAGCCCTGTACGAGCAGTACTTC. This encodes CASGLDAGALYEQYF. This chain links TRBV12-5 with TRBJ2-7; 7 bases match TRBD2. This CDR3 is 15 amino acids long. V lost 1 base, J lost 4 bases, and 7 bases stayed unmatched. CDR1 and CDR2 from the germline V gene are LGHNT and FRNRAP.

The V call is TRBV2, the J call TRBJ2-5; possibly TRBD1 for D (6 bases). This CDR3 comprises 14 residues. Trimming stripped 2 bases from V and 4 bases from J, with 11 bases between. In germline, CDR1 is SNHLY, CDR2 FYNNEI. In DNA form, the CDR3 reads TGTGCCAGCAGTGAATCAGCCAGGGGAGAGACCCAGTACTTC. It is translated as CASSESARGETQYF.

The CDR3 region is CAISFDSQANYGYTF. In nucleotides, the CDR3 is TGTGCCATCAGTTTTGACAGTCAAGCTAACTATGGCTACACCTTC. This chain joins TRBV10-3 and TRBJ1-2, with D possibly TRBD1 on 5 matching bases. CDR1 and CDR2 (germline): ENHRY, SYGVKD. There are 15 residues in the CDR3. The V and J ends lost 5 bases and 0 bases respectively, with 13 bases between them.

Only one count was recorded for this clone. V and J are TRBV7-9 and TRBJ2-3, with no clear D. The length of the CDR3 is 14 residues. Germline CDR1 and CDR2: SEHNR and FQNEAQ (reference sequence). V shed 4 bases and J shed 3 bases, with 11 bases lying between them. The CDR3 loop reads CASSSVASTDTQYF. CDR3 DNA: TGTGCCAGCAGCTCGGTGGCTAGTACAGATACGCAGTATTTT.

The chain couples TRBV2 to TRBJ2-1; tentative D call: TRBD2 (5 bases). This CDR3 is built from 14 residues. Trimming took off 6 bases at V and 4 bases at J, with 13 bases between the two ends. Germline V CDR1 and CDR2: SNHLY, FYNNEI. In DNA form, the CDR3 reads TGTGCCAGCAGAGCAGAACTAGAGTACAATGAGCAGTTCTTC. Its protein is CASRAELEYNEQFF.

The rearrangement links TRBV6-6 to TRBJ2-4, with 8 nucleotides matching TRBD2. CDR1 and CDR2 (germline): MNHNY, SVGAGI (reference sequence). This CDR3 spans 16 amino acids. The V segment lost 4 bases and the J segment 1 base; nucleotides outside the gene matches: 6. The CDR3 protein is CASSLGLDVAKNIQYF. For the CDR3, the DNA is TGTGCCAGCAGTTTGGGACTAGATGTGGCCAAAAACATTCAGTACTTC.

The rearrangement links TRBV4-3 to TRBJ2-7; TRBD2 aligns across 7 bases. The CDR3 runs 15 residues. Looked up from germline, CDR1 is LGHNA and CDR2 is YSLEER. The junction had 8 bases not matched to a gene; V was cut back by 1 base and J by 5 bases. CDR3 sequence: CASSQAGREVDEQYF. The DNA for the CDR3 is TGCGCCAGCAGCCAAGCTGGACGGGAGGTCGACGAGCAGTACTTC.

The V and J genes are TRBV5-4 and TRBJ2-1, with 8 bases fitting TRBD2. Per the germline V gene, CDR1 is SGHNT and CDR2 is YYREEE (reference sequence). Trimming at V came to 1 base and at J to 4 bases, leaving 4 bases not matched to a gene. This CDR3 is 15 amino acids long. The CDR3 sequence is CASSLYGGDYNEQFF. CDR3 in DNA: TGTGCCAGCAGCTTGTACGGGGGGGATTACAATGAGCAGTTCTTC.

The rearrangement uses TRBV6-6 and TRBJ2-3; TRBD2 agrees at 8 bases. V gave up 2 bases and J gave up 6 bases; unmatched junction bases: 7. Germline lookup yields CDR1 MNHNY and CDR2 SVGAGI (reference sequence). The CDR3 sequence is 15 residues long. CDR3 amino acids: CASSYQTSGSDTQYF. Here the CDR3 DNA reads TGTGCCAGCAGTTACCAAACTAGCGGAAGTGATACGCAGTATTTT.

The chain links TRBV18 to TRBJ2-7; 10 nucleotides match TRBD1. This CDR3 is 15 amino acids long. The V segment lost 4 bases and the J segment 3 bases; nucleotides outside the gene matches: 6. Germline values: CDR1 KGHSH, CDR2 LQKENI. CDR3 sequence reads: CASSRPGQGHYEQYF. DNA of the CDR3: TGTGCCAGCTCACGGCCGGGACAGGGGCACTACGAGCAGTACTTC.

The chain recombines TRBV14 with TRBJ2-7; 8 nucleotides line up with TRBD1. The CDR3 length is 13 residues. The J segment lost 1 base and the V segment lost 4 bases, leaving 0 bases of the junction unmatched. Germline CDR1 SGHDN, CDR2 FVKESK. CDR3 nucleotide sequence: TGTGCCAGCAGCCGGGACAGGTCCTACGAGCAGTACTTC. The encoded protein is CASSRDRSYEQYF. The full variable domain, in which reference TRBV14 and TRBJ2-7 provide the parts outside the CDR3, is EAGVTQFPSHSVIEKGQTVTLRCDPISGHDNLYWYRRVMGKEIKFLLHFVKESKQDESGMPNNRFLAERTGGTYSTLKVQPAELEDSGVYFCASSRDRSYEQYFGPGTRLTVT.

This sequence joins TRBV5-4 and TRBJ1-1, with a weak D call TRBD1 (5 bases). Germline CDR1 is SGHNT and CDR2 is YYREEE (reference sequence). The ends were cut back, 3 bases at V and 2 bases at J, with 17 bases in the middle. CDR3 length: 16 residues. As DNA, the CDR3 is TGTGCCAGCAGCTGGACTATCGGGACGGTTAACACTGAAGCTTTCTTT. The encoded protein is CASSWTIGTVNTEAFF.

The V and J genes are TRBV7-9 and TRBJ2-4, with a tentative D call TRBD2 (7 bases). V lost 5 bases and J lost 7, with 15 bases in between. The length of the CDR3 is 14 residues. Germline-derived CDR1 and CDR2 are SEHNR and FQNEAQ (reference sequence). The CDR3 coding sequence is TGTGCCAGCAGCCGTGGGGGGGCGCGGAACATTCAGTACTTC. Amino acids: CASSRGGARNIQYF.

The CDR3: CASSPGPGGAGYGYTF. The CDR3 DNA is TGTGCCAGCAGCCCAGGACCAGGGGGCGCGGGCTATGGCTACACCTTC. The chain links TRBV14 to TRBJ1-2, with TRBD1 matching over 8 bases. The CDR3 has 16 amino acids. V lost 4 bases to trimming and J lost 4 bases; unmatched junction nucleotides: 11. Looked up from germline, CDR1 is SGHDN and CDR2 is FVKESK. Full variable domain (remainder filled in from reference TRBV14 and TRBJ1-2): EAGVTQFPSHSVIEKGQTVTLRCDPISGHDNLYWYRRVMGKEIKFLLHFVKESKQDESGMPNNRFLAERTGGTYSTLKVQPAELEDSGVYFCASSPGPGGAGYGYTFGSGTRLTVV.